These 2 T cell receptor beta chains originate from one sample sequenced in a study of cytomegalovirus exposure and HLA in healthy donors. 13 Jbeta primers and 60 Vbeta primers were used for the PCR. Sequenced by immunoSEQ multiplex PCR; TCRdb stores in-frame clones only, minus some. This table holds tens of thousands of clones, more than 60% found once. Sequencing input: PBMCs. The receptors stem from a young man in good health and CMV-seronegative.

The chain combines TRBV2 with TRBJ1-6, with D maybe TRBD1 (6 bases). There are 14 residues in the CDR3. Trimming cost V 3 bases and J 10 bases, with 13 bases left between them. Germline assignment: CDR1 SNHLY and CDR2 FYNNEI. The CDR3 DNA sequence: TGTGCCAGCAGTGATGTGGGGGCTAGATCACCCCTCCACTTT. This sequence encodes CASSDVGARSPLHF.

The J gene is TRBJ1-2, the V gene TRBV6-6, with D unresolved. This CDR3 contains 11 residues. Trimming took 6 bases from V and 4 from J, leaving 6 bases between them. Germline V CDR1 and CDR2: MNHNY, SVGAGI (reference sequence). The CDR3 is CASSPSYGYTF. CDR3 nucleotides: TGTGCCAGCAGCCCATCCTATGGCTACACCTTC.